This T cell receptor (beta chain) was sequenced in a study of post-analysis software for immune sequencing data. Study-wide points: Patients had higher frequencies than controls of four to six TRBV segments, including TRBV5-6, TRBV5-1 and TRBV20-1.

A word on this clonotype: Its antigen is as yet unknown.

The TCR beta cDNA libraries carried unique molecular identifiers. One entry per CDR3 protein, called by TCRdb with MiXCR from the PCR reads. The sample holds a few hundred thousand distinct CDR3 sequences, approximately 34% seen once. CDR3 length equals 13 residues. The sequence came from a girl under 18 with multiple sclerosis. This chain joins TRBV12-3 or TRBV12-4 and TRBJ2-3, with 7 bases aligning to TRBD2. The source material was blood. The CDR3 DNA reads TGTTGCGTTCGGCGGGGGAGCACAGATACGCAGTATTTT. Protein product: CCVRRGSTDTQYF.